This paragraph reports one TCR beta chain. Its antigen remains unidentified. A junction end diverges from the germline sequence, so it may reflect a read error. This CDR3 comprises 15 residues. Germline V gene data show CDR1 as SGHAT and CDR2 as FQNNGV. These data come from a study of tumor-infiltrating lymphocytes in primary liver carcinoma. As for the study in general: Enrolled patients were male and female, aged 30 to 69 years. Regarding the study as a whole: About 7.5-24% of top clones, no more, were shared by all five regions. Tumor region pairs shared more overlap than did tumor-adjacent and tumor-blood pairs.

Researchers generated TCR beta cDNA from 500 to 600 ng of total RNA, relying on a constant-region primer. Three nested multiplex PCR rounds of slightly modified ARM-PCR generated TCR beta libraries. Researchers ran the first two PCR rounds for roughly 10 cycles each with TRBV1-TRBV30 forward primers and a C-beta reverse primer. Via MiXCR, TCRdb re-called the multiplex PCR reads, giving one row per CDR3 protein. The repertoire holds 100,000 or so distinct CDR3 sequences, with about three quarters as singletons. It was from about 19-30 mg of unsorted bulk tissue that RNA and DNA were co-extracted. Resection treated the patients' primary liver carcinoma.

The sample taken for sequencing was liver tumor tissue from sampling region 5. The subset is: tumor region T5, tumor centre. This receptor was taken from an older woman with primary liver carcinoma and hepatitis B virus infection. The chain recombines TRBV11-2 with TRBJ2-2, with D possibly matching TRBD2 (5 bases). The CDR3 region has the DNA TGTGCCAGCAGCCCTCTGCAAGGACTGACCGGGGAGATGTTTTTT. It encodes CASSPLQGLTGEMFF.